A single sample gave rise to the 19 T cell receptor beta chains below, sequenced in a study of blood T cell repertoires in COVID-19. Data came from immunoSEQ multiplex PCR; TCRdb stores just in-frame clones and leaves some out. The table has more than 140,000 clones, about 82% seen once. The specimen was peripheral blood. These receptors were collected from a woman aged 55-75 years with acute or convalescent COVID-19.

The chain joins TRBV12-3 or TRBV12-4 to TRBJ1-4; D remains unclear. V lost 2 bases, J lost 11 bases, and 9 bases lay in between. There are 12 residues in the CDR3. Written as DNA, the CDR3 is TGTGCCAGCAGTTTATGGGCAGAGAAACTGTTTTTT. It is translated as CASSLWAEKLFF.

The chain links TRBV7-9 to TRBJ1-1; D gene ambiguous. From germline, CDR1 is SEHNR and CDR2 FQNEAQ (reference sequence). V was cut by 4 bases and J by 10 bases, with 10 bases left in between. This CDR3 region has 11 residues. CDR3 residues: CASSSPRGAFF. The CDR3 DNA reads TGTGCCAGCAGCTCACCCCGGGGAGCTTTCTTT.

This chain connects TRBV5-1 to TRBJ2-7, with 8 bases aligning to TRBD1. CDR3 length: 16 amino acids. Germline V CDR1 and CDR2: SGHRS, YFSETQ. V trimming: 1 base; J trimming: 2 bases; junction bases outside the gene matches: 8. CDR3: CASSLIAGTGPYEQYF. The CDR3, as DNA: TGCGCCAGCAGCTTGATCGCAGGGACAGGTCCCTACGAGCAGTACTTC.

V gene TRBV6-1 combines with J gene TRBJ1-2, with D possibly TRBD1 on 5 matching bases. The CDR3 extends over 15 amino acids. Germline V gene data show CDR1 as MNHNS and CDR2 as SASEGT. Trimming removed 5 bases at V and 4 bases at J, with 17 bases between. The CDR3 DNA reads TGTGCCAGCAGTCAGCCGGGGGAGGGCCGCTATGGCTACACCTTC. Protein sequence: CASSQPGEGRYGYTF.

The V gene is TRBV2, the J gene TRBJ1-5, with 7 bases fitting TRBD1. There are 16 residues in the CDR3. The germline CDR1 and CDR2 sequences are SNHLY and FYNNEI. V lost 2 bases, J lost 0 bases, and 4 bases stayed unmatched. CDR3 coding DNA: TGTGCCAGCAGTGAACGGACAGGATATAGCAATCAGCCCCAGCATTTT. This translates into CASSERTGYSNQPQHF.

V and J are TRBV6-4 and TRBJ2-1, with 9 nucleotides matching TRBD2. The germline V gene encodes CDR1 MRHNA and CDR2 SNTAGT. This CDR3 region has 15 residues. V shed 4 bases and J 6 bases; nucleotides not matched to a gene: 7. The CDR3 reads CASSASGTFSNEQFF. For the CDR3, the DNA is TGTGCCAGCAGTGCTAGCGGGACCTTTAGCAATGAGCAGTTCTTC.

J is TRBJ2-5 and V is TRBV4-2; 8 bases map to TRBD2. The CDR3 totals 15 residues. V trimming: 4 bases; J trimming: 5 bases; junction bases outside the gene matches: 9. Germline assignment: CDR1 LGHNA and CDR2 YNFKEQ. The CDR3 coding sequence is TGTGCCAGCAGCCCCTTTCGGGGGGGCGGGGAGACCCAGTACTTC. As protein: CASSPFRGGGETQYF.

This chain uses TRBV30 with TRBJ2-7; possibly TRBD1 for D (5 bases). The CDR3 length is 13 residues. Trimming stripped 0 bases from V and 5 bases from J, with 11 bases between. Germline V gives CDR1 GTSNPN, CDR2 SVGIG (reference sequence). In DNA, the CDR3 is TGTGCCTGGAGTGTAGGGGCCCGAGACGAGCAGTACTTC. Protein: CAWSVGARDEQYF.

The count of this clone is one. The rearrangement joins TRBV28 to TRBJ1-2; 8 bases agree with TRBD1. CDR1 and CDR2 from the germline V gene are MDHEN and SYDVKM. Trimming removed 6 bases from V and 8 bases from J; junction bases left unmatched: 14. This CDR3 region has 15 residues. The CDR3 DNA reads as TGTGCCAGCAGCCCCCGAGGCAGGGGGCAGAGCGGCTACACCTTC. Protein: CASSPRGRGQSGYTF.

Remarks on this clone: Additional DNA sequences in this sample encode the identical CDR3. The V and J genes are TRBV7-9 and TRBJ2-1; tentatively, D is TRBD1 (6 bases). Trimming removed 5 bases at V and 1 base at J, with 12 bases between. Germline CDR1 is SEHNR and CDR2 is FQNEAQ (reference sequence). The CDR3 consists of 15 residues. The CDR3 reads CASSPRGNSYNEQFF. As DNA, the CDR3 is TGTGCCAGCAGCCCAAGGGGGAATTCCTACAATGAGCAGTTCTTC.

The chain couples TRBV10-2 to TRBJ2-3, with 10 bases that match TRBD2. V shed 5 bases, J shed 2 bases, and the junction held 10 bases outside the gene matches. The CDR3 is made up of 17 amino acids. CDR1 and CDR2 (germline): WSHSY, SAAADI. The CDR3: CASSFPLAGENTDTQYF. DNA of the CDR3: TGCGCCAGCAGTTTCCCCCTAGCGGGGGAGAACACAGATACGCAGTATTTT.

The J gene is TRBJ1-1, the V gene TRBV29-1, with D maybe TRBD1 (6 bases). The CDR3 is 14 amino acids. Germline V CDR1 and CDR2: SQVTM, ANQGSEA. V was pared by 7 bases and J by 1 base, with 16 bases between. The DNA for the CDR3 is TGCAGCGCTAAGGGGGGGGGCTCGAACACTGAAGCTTTCTTT. Its protein product is CSAKGGGSNTEAFF.

This rearrangement joins TRBV6-1 to TRBJ1-2; 7 bases align to TRBD1. V lost 3 bases, J lost 7 bases, and 8 bases stayed unmatched. Germline CDR1 reads MNHNS; CDR2 reads SASEGT. This CDR3 region has 14 residues. Written as DNA, the CDR3 is TGTGCCAGCAGTGACCGAAGGGGGCAGGGTGGCTACACCTTC. Translation gives CASSDRRGQGGYTF.

This sequence joins TRBV9 and TRBJ2-1, with D perhaps matching TRBD2 (6 bases). This CDR3 is built from 15 residues. Between the trimmed V and J ends, which lost 0 bases and 7 bases, there was a span of 14 bases. The V gene's germline CDR1 is SGDLS and CDR2 YYNGEE. The CDR3 bases are TGTGCCAGCAGCGTAGGGTACGGGGGTGGGAATGAGCAGTTCTTC. Translating it yields CASSVGYGGGNEQFF. Drawing the rest from reference TRBV9 and TRBJ2-1, the complete variable domain is DSGVTQTPKHLITATGQRVTLRCSPRSGDLSVYWYQQSLDQGLQFLIQYYNGEERAKGNILERFSAQQFPDLHSELNLSSLELGDSALYFCASSVGYGGGNEQFFGPGTRLTVL.

As concerns this clone: At one end the junction does not follow the germline gene, possibly because of a read error. The chain is built from TRBV13 and TRBJ1-2; TRBD1 matches at 8 bases. The CDR3 covers 16 residues. Germline CDR1 PRHDT, CDR2 FYEKMQ (reference sequence). CDR3 bases: TGTGCCAGCAGCTCATACAGGGGGTCAGGAGAACTAGCTCCCCAGTTC. Amino acids: CASSSYRGSGELAPQF.

This chain connects TRBV30 to TRBJ2-2; D is possibly TRBD1 (5 bases). The length of the CDR3 is 12 residues. Trimming removed 4 bases at V and 3 bases at J, with 6 bases between. Per the germline V gene, CDR1 is GTSNPN and CDR2 is SVGIG (reference sequence). Here the CDR3 reads CAWTGYTGELFF. DNA of the CDR3: TGTGCCTGGACAGGGTACACCGGGGAGCTGTTTTTT.

This clone has only a few counts. The rearrangement joins TRBV11-3 to TRBJ1-2, with 7 bases matching TRBD1. V was clipped by 10 bases and J by 6 bases; unmatched bases: 20. Germline-derived CDR1 and CDR2 are SGHNT and YENEEA. The CDR3 spans 16 residues. CDR3 sequence (DNA): TGTGCCACCCGACGAGGGGGCTCCCCTCCGGAGGATGGCTACACCTTC. Translation: CATRRGGSPPEDGYTF.

This rearrangement joins TRBV7-9 to TRBJ1-1; D unresolved. This CDR3 has 14 amino acids. The germline V gene encodes CDR1 SEHNR and CDR2 FQNEAQ (reference sequence). Trimming cost V 5 bases and J 0 bases, with 10 bases left between them. In DNA form, the CDR3 reads TGTGCCAGCAGCCCCGCAAACATGAACACTGAAGCTTTCTTT. It yields the protein CASSPANMNTEAFF.

The CDR3 here is CASSPGLPEREQYF. CDR3 DNA sequence: TGTGCCAGCAGCCCGGGACTACCGGAGCGGGAGCAGTACTTC. The rearrangement links TRBV7-9 to TRBJ2-7, with 7 bases matching TRBD2. Germline CDR1 SEHNR, CDR2 FQNEAQ (reference sequence). The CDR3 spans 14 residues. The J segment lost 7 bases and the V segment lost 5 bases, leaving 11 bases of the junction unmatched.